A selection of T cell receptor beta chains follows, all from one sample in a study of T cell changes during pregnancy in multiple sclerosis. Here immunoSEQ multiplex PCR was the method, and the copy in TCRdb shows in-frame clones only, minus some. This sample has fewer than 40,000 clones; roughly 91% occur once, and the top ten carry 0.37%. Sequenced here: CD4+ T cells from peripheral blood mononuclear cells, sampled after pregnancy. The receptors originated from a female donor in good health, enrolled as a control in a pregnancy study. Both conserved end residues are part of each CDR3. D genes are given only for firm matches. Only some rows state a clone size, as once, few, many or a class for expanded clones.

V	size	D	J	DNA	CDR3
TRBV5-1	few	TRBD2	TRBJ2-7	TGCGCCAGCAGCTTGGGGGTCGGGGGGACCTACGAGCAGTACTTC	CASSLGVGGTYEQYF
TRBV7-9	.	.	TRBJ2-5	TGTGCCAGCAGCTTATATAGGGCAGGGCGGGGAGAGACCCAGTACTTC	CASSLYRAGRGETQYF
TRBV29-1	.	TRBD1	TRBJ1-1	TGCAGCGGCGACCAGGGGGCCGGAACTGAAGCTTTCTTT	CSGDQGAGTEAFF
TRBV11-2	.	TRBD2	TRBJ2-7	TGTGCCAGCAGCTCGCTAGCGGTAAGCTCCTACGAGCAGTACTTC	CASSSLAVSSYEQYF
TRBV10-3	.	TRBD2	TRBJ2-3	TGTGCCATTCGCGCTAGCGGGGGCACAGATACGCAGTATTTT	CAIRASGGTDTQYF
TRBV6-1	.	TRBD1	TRBJ1-4	TGTGCCAGCAGTGGGATTGGGACAGGGGGCGCGAGTGAAAAACTGTTTTTT	CASSGIGTGGASEKLFF
TRBV19	once	.	TRBJ2-5	TGTGCCAGTAGTACCTGGGGGCGGCAAGAGACCCAGTACTTC	CASSTWGRQETQYF
TRBV12-5	.	TRBD2	TRBJ2-1	TGTGCTAGTGGTTTGGTACCGGGGGGCTCCTACAATGAGCAGTTCTTC	CASGLVPGGSYNEQFF
TRBV7-2	.	TRBD2	TRBJ2-7	TGTGCCAGCAGCGAGGGGGTAGCGGGGGCCAGGGAGCAGTACTTC	CASSEGVAGAREQYF
TRBV29-1	once	.	TRBJ2-5	TGCAGCGTTGTGCAGGACTATCGAGAGACCCAGTACTTC	CSVVQDYRETQYF
TRBV4-1	.	TRBD2	TRBJ2-2	TGCGCCAGCAGCCAAGATGCCTGGACTAGCGCGAACACCGGGGAGCTGTTTTTT	CASSQDAWTSANTGELFF
TRBV19	.	TRBD1	TRBJ1-5	TGTGCCAGTAGTATTGACAGGGGGAACAATCAGCCCCAGCATTTT	CASSIDRGNNQPQHF
TRBV30	.	TRBD1	TRBJ1-2	TGTGCCTGGGGGGACAGTCTCGTGCGTGGCCACACCTTC	CAWGDSLVRGHTF
TRBV19	.	.	TRBJ2-5	TGTGCCAGTCGGCGCGGCGGGACCCAGTACTTC	CASRRGGTQYF
TRBV6-5	.	.	TRBJ1-6	TGTGCCAGCAGTTACTGGGCCAGCCCATTGAATTCACCCCTCCACTTT	CASSYWASPLNSPLHF
TRBV15	.	TRBD2	TRBJ2-1	TGTGCCACCAGCAGGAGCGGGGGGGCAAACAATGAGCAGTTCTTC	CATSRSGGANNEQFF
TRBV21-1	.	.	TRBJ1-1	TGTGCCAGCAGCGACTCACCTCCCCGAGACACTGAAGCTTTCTTT	CASSDSPPRDTEAFF
TRBV5-8	.	TRBD1	TRBJ2-3	TGTGCCAGCAGCTTCGGTCAGGGGGCAGATACGCAGTATTTT	CASSFGQGADTQYF
TRBV19	.	.	TRBJ1-6	TGTGCCAGTAGTATCGGCCAGGGCACATCTAATAATTCACCCCTCCACTTT	CASSIGQGTSNNSPLHF
TRBV30	.	.	TRBJ2-3	TGTGCCTGGAGTGCCCTACTAGGGGATACGCAGTATTTT	CAWSALLGDTQYF
TRBV4-2	.	TRBD2	TRBJ2-5	TGTGCCAGCAGCCAAGATGTTAGTAGCGGGAGGGCAGAGACCCAGTACTTC	CASSQDVSSGRAETQYF
TRBV10-3	.	.	TRBJ2-1	TGTGCCATCAGTGATCAGGGAAACAATGAGCAGTTCTTC	CAISDQGNNEQFF
TRBV29-1	few	.	TRBJ1-1	TGCAGCACAGGGTTTGAAGCTTTCTTT	CSTGFEAFF
TRBV2	.	TRBD2	TRBJ2-1	TGTGCCAGCAGGAGTAGCGGGAGTCGAAACAATGAGCAGTTCTTC	CASRSSGSRNNEQFF
TRBV11-2	.	.	TRBJ2-5	TGTGCCAGCAGCACTAACAGGGTTGTGGAGACCCAGTACTTC	CASSTNRVVETQYF
TRBV18	.	.	TRBJ2-3	TGTGCCAGCTCACCACTAGGGACTTCCCTCCGGGATACGCAGTATTTT	CASSPLGTSLRDTQYF
TRBV19	.	.	TRBJ1-2	TGTGCCAGTAGTATTTCGGGGAGCTATGGCTACACCTTC	CASSISGSYGYTF
TRBV6-5	.	TRBD1	TRBJ1-1	TGTGCCAGCAGACCGGCGGGACAGGGGACCACTGAAGCTTTCTTT	CASRPAGQGTTEAFF
TRBV7-9	.	.	TRBJ1-4	TGTGCCAGCAGCTTAATTGGGGAGACTAATGAAAAACTGTTTTTT	CASSLIGETNEKLFF
TRBV10-3	.	.	TRBJ1-4	TGTGCCATCAGTGAGGCGGGGGCAGCTAATGAAAAACTGTTTTTT	CAISEAGAANEKLFF
TRBV19	.	TRBD2	TRBJ2-7	TGTGCCAGTAGCTTAACAGCGGGAGGTAGCTACGAGCAGTACTTC	CASSLTAGGSYEQYF
TRBV5-6	once	.	TRBJ2-5	TGTGCCCCCCCTCGGCAGGGTCCAGAGACCCAGTACTTC	CAPPRQGPETQYF
TRBV19	.	TRBD1	TRBJ1-1	TGTGCCAGTACCCCCGCGACAGGGAAAGCCACTGAAGCTTTCTTT	CASTPATGKATEAFF
TRBV30	.	TRBD2	TRBJ2-5	TGTGCCTGGAGCTTGTCGGGGGGAAGTGAGACCCAGTACTTC	CAWSLSGGSETQYF
TRBV5-1	.	.	TRBJ1-4	TGCGCCAGCCGGACAGCAACTAATGAAAAACTGTTTTTT	CASRTATNEKLFF
TRBV6-4	once	.	TRBJ2-1	TGTGCCAGCAGCCCCAACAGGGCAAGCTACAATGAGCAGTTCTTC	CASSPNRASYNEQFF
TRBV10-3	.	TRBD1	TRBJ1-5	TGTGCCATCAGTGCTTCAGGGGGGAGCAATCAGCCCCAGCATTTT	CAISASGGSNQPQHF
TRBV11-2	.	.	TRBJ1-1	TGTGCCAGCAGCTTAGGCCCTAGAGGAATGAACACTGAAGCTTTCTTT	CASSLGPRGMNTEAFF
TRBV29-1	.	.	TRBJ2-3	TGCAGCGGCGGGCCTTTGGATACGCAGTATTTT	CSGGPLDTQYF
TRBV2	.	TRBD1	TRBJ1-1	TGTGCCAGCAGGCCCGACAGGGGGCGGGATACTGAAGCTTTCTTT	CASRPDRGRDTEAFF
TRBV19	.	TRBD1	TRBJ2-7	TGTGCCAGTAGTATATTGGGGGGCCGACAGGGGCGCCCCTACGAGCAGTACTTC	CASSILGGRQGRPYEQYF
TRBV21-1	.	.	TRBJ1-5	TGTGCCAGCAGCAAAGCAGGGGGAGGGGATAGCAATCAGCCCCAGCATTTT	CASSKAGGGDSNQPQHF
TRBV5-1	.	.	TRBJ2-1	TGCGCCAGCACCAGGGGGGACTACAATGAGCAGTTCTTC	CASTRGDYNEQFF
TRBV5-4	.	.	TRBJ1-2	TGTGCCAGCAGCTTGGGTGGGGCAATGGACTATGGCTACACCTTC	CASSLGGAMDYGYTF
TRBV12-5	.	TRBD2	TRBJ2-1	TGTGCTAGTGGTTTTGGGCTAGCGGGCTACAATGAGCAGTTCTTC	CASGFGLAGYNEQFF